This T cell receptor (beta chain) was captured in a study of cytotoxic CD8 clonotypes in ibrutinib-treated CLL. About this clone itself: The antigen is undetermined.

Only in-frame clones appear in the TCRdb table, and some are missing; sequencing was by immunoSEQ multiplex PCR. The sample has fewer than 50,000 clones, 60% to 70% seen once. Study findings and constraints: Timing of sampling differed between sustained-remission and progressing patients. T-cell clonality at baseline went above that of age-matched healthy donors and rose and fell with circulating CD8+ T-cell counts.

Sequenced here: PBMCs, sampled after 24 months of ibrutinib treatment. The clonotype comes from a human donor with chronic lymphocytic leukemia.

The CDR3 bases are TGTGCCAGCAGCTTGATCGGACGTCTTGTACCGTCCTACGAGCAGTACTTC. Residues: CASSLIGRLVPSYEQYF. The chain is built from TRBV5-6 and TRBJ2-7, with unresolved D. V lost 1 base, J lost 1 base, and 18 bases lay in between. Germline loops: CDR1 SGHDT, CDR2 YYEEEE. The CDR3 is 17 residues long.